This entry is about one T cell receptor beta chain. What it binds is not known. The CDR3 is 13 amino acids. The V and J ends lost 3 bases and 5 bases respectively, with 8 bases between them. Per germline, CDR1 LNHDA and CDR2 SQIVND (reference sequence). This record comes from a study of OX40 agonist ivuxolimab in advanced cancers. Study details: The mean age was approximately 56 years, ranging from about 20 to 79, with about 87% of participants male.

Produced via immunoSEQ multiplex PCR; TCRdb's table is partial and in-frame only. The table has nearly 80,000 clones, roughly 94% seen once. The study's findings and limits: At doses 0.1 to 3.0 mg/kg, CD4+ and CD8+ clones expanded. Researchers did not determine the expanded peripheral T cells' antigen specificity.

The source of this sequence is an adult with an advanced solid tumor such as melanoma, head and neck, liver or kidney cancer. Sequenced material: CD4+ or CD8+ T cells sorted from blood, taken in a trial of the OX40 agonist ivuxolimab. V and J are TRBV19 and TRBJ2-1; no definite D call. The CDR3: CASSMSLNNEQFF. Here the CDR3 DNA reads TGTGCCAGTAGTATGTCCTTAAACAATGAGCAGTTCTTC.